The present entry profiles one TCR beta chain with its context. Antigen specificity is unknown. Germline V gives CDR1 SGHDT, CDR2 YYEEEE. With 4 bases clipped from V and 4 bases from J, the junction kept 5 bases outside the gene matches. The CDR3 is made up of 14 amino acids. This sample is part of a study of PD-L1 blockade in urothelial cancer. At the level of the study: Blood analyses occurred 3 weeks (second dose) and 6 weeks post treatment start.

Every patient provided from 1 to 8 samples, collected pretreatment and on-treatment. Study observations and caveats: Durable benefit was linked to greater 3-week expansion of tumor-associated blood clones. TCR clonality was measured in pretreatment peripheral blood. Clonality below the median predicted better survival.

Using immunoSEQ multiplex PCR, the repertoire was profiled, and TCRdb retains in-frame clones only, with some absent. The data show around 100,000 clones, about 85% seen once. The input for sequencing was PBMCs, taken around atezolizumab (anti-PD-L1) treatment. The receptor comes from a man aged 45-65 years with urothelial cancer. J is TRBJ1-1 and V is TRBV5-6; 9 bases line up with TRBD1. CDR3 DNA sequence: TGTGCCAGCAGCCCCGGACAGGGGATCACTGAAGCTTTCTTT. Translation gives CASSPGQGITEAFF.